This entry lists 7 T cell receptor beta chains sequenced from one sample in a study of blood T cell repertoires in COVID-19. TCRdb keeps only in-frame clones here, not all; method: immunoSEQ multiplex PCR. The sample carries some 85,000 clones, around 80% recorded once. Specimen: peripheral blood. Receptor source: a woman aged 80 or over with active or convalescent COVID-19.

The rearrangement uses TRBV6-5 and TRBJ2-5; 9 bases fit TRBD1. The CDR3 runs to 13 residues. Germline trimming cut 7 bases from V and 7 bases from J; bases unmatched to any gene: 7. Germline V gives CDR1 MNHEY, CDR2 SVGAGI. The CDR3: CASKRTGAGTQYF. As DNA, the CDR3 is TGTGCCAGCAAGCGGACAGGGGCGGGGACCCAGTACTTC.

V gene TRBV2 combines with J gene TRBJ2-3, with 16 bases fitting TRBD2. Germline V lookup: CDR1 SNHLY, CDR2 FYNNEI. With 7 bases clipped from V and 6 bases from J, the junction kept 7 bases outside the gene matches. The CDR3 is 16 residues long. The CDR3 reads CASIKGLAGGADTQYF. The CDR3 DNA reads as TGTGCCAGCATCAAGGGACTAGCGGGGGGGGCCGATACGCAGTATTTT.

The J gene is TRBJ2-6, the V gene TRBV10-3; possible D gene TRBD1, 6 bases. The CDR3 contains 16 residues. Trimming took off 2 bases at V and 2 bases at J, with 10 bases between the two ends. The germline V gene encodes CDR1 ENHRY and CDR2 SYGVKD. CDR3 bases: TGTGCCATCAGTGAGCTTGCAGGGGCTGGGGCCAACGTCCTGACTTTC. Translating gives CAISELAGAGANVLTF.

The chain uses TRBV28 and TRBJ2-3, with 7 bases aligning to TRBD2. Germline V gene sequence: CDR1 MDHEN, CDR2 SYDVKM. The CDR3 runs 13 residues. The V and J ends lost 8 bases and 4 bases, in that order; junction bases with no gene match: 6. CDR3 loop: CASSSGDPDTQYF. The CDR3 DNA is TGTGCCAGCTCAAGCGGGGATCCAGATACGCAGTATTTT.

Here the CDR3 reads CSARRGYEQYF. The CDR3 nucleotides read TGCAGTGCTAGACGGGGCTACGAGCAGTACTTC. The J gene is TRBJ2-7, the V gene TRBV20-1; D may be TRBD2 (5 bases). There are 11 residues in the CDR3. V gave up 2 bases and J gave up 3 bases, with 5 bases separating them. CDR1 DFQATT and CDR2 SNEGSKA come from the germline V gene (reference sequence).

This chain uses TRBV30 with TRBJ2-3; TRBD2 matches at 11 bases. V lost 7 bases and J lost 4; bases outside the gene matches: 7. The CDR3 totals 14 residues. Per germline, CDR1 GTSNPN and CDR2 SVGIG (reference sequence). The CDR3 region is CASNSGGVADTQYF. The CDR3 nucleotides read TGTGCCTCGAATAGCGGGGGGGTGGCAGATACGCAGTATTTT.

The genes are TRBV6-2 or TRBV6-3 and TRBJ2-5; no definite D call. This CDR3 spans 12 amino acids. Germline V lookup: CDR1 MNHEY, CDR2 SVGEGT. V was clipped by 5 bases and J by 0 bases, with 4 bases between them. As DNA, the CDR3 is TGTGCCAGCAGTCACAACCAAGAGACCCAGTACTTC. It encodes CASSHNQETQYF.